The rows below give T cell receptor beta chains drawn from one sample of a study of T cells in Graves' hyperthyroidism and ophthalmopathy. Each CDR3 protein gets one entry after TCRdb re-called the multiplex PCR reads with MiXCR. The sample carries around 420,000 distinct CDR3 sequences, less than 20% recorded once. Source material: blood. These receptors all stem from a woman aged 18-29 years with Graves' hyperthyroidism. Both conserved end residues are part of each CDR3. Fields, in order: J gene, V gene, CDR3 protein.

TRBJ1-1	TRBV28	CASKSGENTEAFF
TRBJ2-2	TRBV19	CASSILAGGPGELFF
TRBJ2-7	TRBV10-3	CAISPESYEQYF
TRBJ1-3	TRBV5-4	CASSLNTGAYSGNTIYF
TRBJ2-7	TRBV2	CASNLKMGVEQYF
TRBJ1-2	TRBV7-3	CASSPEGPTSGYTF
TRBJ1-2	TRBV6-1	CASKVTGQPYGYTF
TRBJ1-5	TRBV20-1	CSASKALNQPQHF
TRBJ2-2	TRBV11-2	CASSPRGASNTGELFF
TRBJ2-5	TRBV20-1	CSAARASGQETQYF
TRBJ2-3	TRBV5-1	CASSFPSGGAGRTDTQYF
TRBJ2-1	TRBV25-1	CASSEWLAGGKGEQFF
TRBJ1-1	TRBV2	CASSEGPQLPSTSEAFF
TRBJ2-7	TRBV28	CASSPGSGRSYEQYF
TRBJ2-3	TRBV11-2	CASSYAGGTDTQYF
TRBJ1-2	TRBV10-3	CAISESSPSGYTF
TRBJ2-1	TRBV5-4	CASSLVRGTNEQFF
TRBJ2-1	TRBV20-1	CSARGAYNEQFF
TRBJ1-4	TRBV10-2	CASSVNEKLFF
TRBJ1-1	TRBV6-1	CATVGYPEAFF
TRBJ2-5	TRBV11-2	CASSVGPGQGGRQETQYF
TRBJ2-1	TRBV10-3	CAIKGGLAGWSEQFF
TRBJ2-3	TRBV7-9	CASRPSPGQGQVYGVDTQYF
TRBJ1-2	TRBV28	CASSPNPQGIKVWGYTF
TRBJ2-1	TRBV9	CASSVAGASGYNEQFF
TRBJ2-1	TRBV4-2	CASSQGTSGGPSSYNEQFF
TRBJ1-6	TRBV27	CASKEDSSYNSPLHF
TRBJ1-2	TRBV6-1	CASRQRDWDYGYTF
TRBJ2-7	TRBV29-1	CSVRDGSEQYF
TRBJ2-1	TRBV7-7	CASSQGGGSEQFF
TRBJ1-1	TRBV12-3/TRBV12-4	CASSRQGLTEAFF
TRBJ1-1	TRBV4-2	CASSQRSGAELNTEAFF
TRBJ2-3	TRBV2	CARKGLGTDTQYF
TRBJ1-2	TRBV14	CASNPLCPGAHGYTF
TRBJ1-3	TRBV7-2	CASSTLRNTIYF
TRBJ1-2	TRBV27	CASSTGTGHGYTF
TRBJ2-1	TRBV20-1	CSAATGNNEQFF
TRBJ1-5	TRBV27	CASSLRGGQPQHF
TRBJ1-1	TRBV5-6	CASRDIGQWTEAFF
TRBJ1-5	TRBV28	CASSFTVMNQPQHF
TRBJ2-1	TRBV7-3	CASSPAGANRYNEQFF
TRBJ1-4	TRBV4-2	CASSQGGKVVNEKLFF
TRBJ1-1	TRBV4-3	CASSQDRGQNTEAFF
TRBJ1-1	TRBV6-1	CASSDVLPPGTAFF
TRBJ1-3	TRBV4-1	CASSQDRQGRNTIYF
TRBJ1-1	TRBV5-6	CASSPGTGGRGTEAFF
TRBJ1-2	TRBV4-1	CASSHLGVYGYTF
TRBJ2-1	TRBV7-9	CASSSDRTSNEQFF
TRBJ2-7	TRBV11-2	CASSLDDRGVSYEQYF
TRBJ2-1	TRBV14	CASSPRSNEQFF
TRBJ2-2	TRBV27	CASSLHRRTNTGELFF
TRBJ1-1	TRBV5-1	CASSLPGFGNTEAFF
TRBJ2-1	TRBV28	CASTVRAGLSYNEQFF
TRBJ1-5	TRBV15	CATSRAGRGNQPQHF
TRBJ2-7	TRBV15	CATSRDRGTYEQYF
TRBJ2-6	TRBV27	CASSPLPGGRFPDF
TRBJ2-7	TRBV7-9	CASSLGGAVYEQYF
TRBJ1-6	TRBV20-1	CSARDRDFYNSPLHF
TRBJ2-5	TRBV20-1	CSARPPSSGVQETQYF
TRBJ2-3	TRBV18	CASSPMLRESDTQYF